A selection of T cell receptor beta chains follows, all from one sample in a study of Graves' ophthalmopathy and Graves' hyperthyroidism. A single record per CDR3 protein comes from TCRdb applying MiXCR to the multiplex PCR reads. The data contain about 370,000 distinct CDR3 sequences, roughly a sixth of them singletons. Sequencing was carried out using peripheral blood. The receptors shown here come from an adult woman with stable Graves' hyperthyroidism. Both conserved end residues are part of each CDR3. A D gene is named only where the DNA matches it firmly. Not all rows give a size; the values are once, few, many and, for expanded clones, a class.

d_call | clone_size | j_call | v_call | cdr3_nt | cdr3_aa
TRBD1 | - | TRBJ2-7 | TRBV11-1 | TGTGCCAGCAGACCTCGGGACAGGGACTACGAGCTGTACTTC | CASRPRDRDYELYF
- | few | TRBJ2-2 | TRBV3-1 | TGTGCCAGCAAAGCACCCTGGGACACCGGGGAGCTGTTTTTT | CASKAPWDTGELFF
TRBD1 | once | TRBJ2-7 | TRBV11-2 | TGTGCCAGCAACCCAAATATGGGACAGGCCTTCTCCTACGAGCAGTACTTC | CASNPNMGQAFSYEQYF
- | many | TRBJ1-6 | TRBV6-2/TRBV6-3 | TGTGCCAGCAGCAGCAGGCCGAGCTCCTATAATTCACCCCTCCACTTT | CASSSRPSSYNSPLHF
- | - | TRBJ2-7 | TRBV13 | TGTGCCAGCCGCAGGTCCTACGAGCAGCACTTC | CASRRSYEQHF
- | many | TRBJ2-5 | TRBV7-2 | TGTGCCAGCAGCATCCAGCCTCCAGGGACCCAGTACTTC | CASSIQPPGTQYF
- | many | TRBJ1-1 | TRBV28 | TGTGCCAGCAGTTTATCACGAGGCACTGAAGCTTTCTTT | CASSLSRGTEAFF
TRBD1 | many | TRBJ1-2 | TRBV19 | TGTGCCAGTACCATGGACAGGGGGAACTATGGCTACACCTTC | CASTMDRGNYGYTF
- | many | TRBJ2-7 | TRBV28 | TGTGCCAGCAGGATAGAGGGTTACGAGCAGTACTTC | CASRIEGYEQYF
- | - | TRBJ2-7 | TRBV11-2 | TGTGCCAGCAGCTTAGACAGCCTCAGTTCCTACGAGCAGTACTTC | CASSLDSLSSYEQYF
- | many | TRBJ2-7 | TRBV10-3 | TGTGCCATCAGTTCTCTGGACAAGGCCGCTTACGAGCAGTACTTC | CAISSLDKAAYEQYF
- | many | TRBJ2-4 | TRBV12-3/TRBV12-4 | TGTGCCAGCAGGAGTAATGCGCGATACATTCAGTACTTC | CASRSNARYIQYF
TRBD1 | many | TRBJ2-7 | TRBV6-1 | TGTGCCAGCAGCGGACAGGGGACCTACGAGCAGTACTTC | CASSGQGTYEQYF
- | few | TRBJ2-3 | TRBV27 | TGTGCCAGCAGTGATATGCAGGGGAGGGCCAAGCAGTATTTT | CASSDMQGRAKQYF
- | many | TRBJ1-6 | TRBV27 | TGTGCCACCCGGGTTGACAGCTATAATTCACCCCTCCACTTT | CATRVDSYNSPLHF
TRBD1 | many | TRBJ2-7 | TRBV20-1 | TGCAGTGCTACGAGTACGGGACAGGGGGTGTCGGCCGAGCAGTACTTC | CSATSTGQGVSAEQYF
- | many | TRBJ2-7 | TRBV20-1 | TGCAGTGCTAGAGGACCTCTCTTCCTTTCCTACGAGCAGTACTTC | CSARGPLFLSYEQYF
TRBD1 | many | TRBJ1-2 | TRBV10-3 | TGTGCCATCAGTGACGGGGACAGCTCCCGCTATGGCTACACCTTC | CAISDGDSSRYGYTF
- | many | TRBJ2-4 | TRBV7-2 | TGTGCCAGCAGCTTGGGGAGTTTAGCCAAAAACATTCAGTACTTC | CASSLGSLAKNIQYF
- | few | TRBJ2-4 | TRBV30 | - | CAWNVGGGNIKYF
TRBD2 | - | TRBJ2-7 | TRBV18 | TGTGCCAGCTCACCAATGCTAGCGGGAGCGCGCGAGCAGTACTTC | CASSPMLAGAREQYF
- | many | TRBJ2-2 | TRBV2 | TGTGCCAGCAGATGGACTACCCTTGCCGGGGAGCTGTTTTTT | CASRWTTLAGELFF
- | - | TRBJ1-3 | TRBV28 | TGTGCCAGCATCCTGGGGGGCGAAAGAAACACCATATATTTT | CASILGGERNTIYF
- | many | TRBJ1-1 | TRBV28 | TGTGCCAGCAGTTTAGCCGTCGGGAGAATCGCCCAGGCTTTCTTT | CASSLAVGRIAQAFF
TRBD1 | - | TRBJ2-5 | TRBV24-1 | TGTGCCACCAGTGACCCCCGGACAGGAGAAGAGACCCAGTACTTC | CATSDPRTGEETQYF
TRBD2 | - | TRBJ2-7 | TRBV18 | TGTGCCAGCTCACCTGCGGGAGGTGGCATATACAGCGAGCAGTACTTC | CASSPAGGGIYSEQYF
TRBD1 | many | TRBJ2-5 | TRBV29-1 | TGCAGCGTTACCGGGACAGGACAAGAGACCCAGTACTTC | CSVTGTGQETQYF
TRBD2 | - | TRBJ2-7 | TRBV20-1 | TGCAGTGCTAGAGATCAACTAGCGGGAAGCTACGAGCAGTACTTC | CSARDQLAGSYEQYF
TRBD1 | once | TRBJ1-5 | TRBV12-3/TRBV12-4 | TGTGCCAGCATGGGGACAGGGGGCTATGGCAATCAGCCCCAGCATTTT | CASMGTGGYGNQPQHF
- | many | TRBJ1-2 | TRBV12-3/TRBV12-4 | TGTGCCAGCAGAATAGGGGGAGGCTACACCTTC | CASRIGGGYTF
- | many | TRBJ1-2 | TRBV29-1 | TGCAGCGTTGAGGCCGACATACTCAGGGGAGGGGTCTACACCTTC | CSVEADILRGGVYTF
- | - | TRBJ1-1 | TRBV28 | TGTGCCAGCAGTTTAGAGCTGATCCTTGGACAGCTAAACACTGAAGCTTTCTTT | CASSLELILGQLNTEAFF
- | many | TRBJ2-7 | TRBV11-2 | TGTGCCAGCACCCTCCGGCGGACGGCTTGGGTCTACGAGCAGTACTTC | CASTLRRTAWVYEQYF
TRBD2 | many | TRBJ2-7 | TRBV28 | TGTGCCAGCAGTTTGAGGGGGACTAGCGGGGCGATTAAATACGAGCAGTACTTC | CASSLRGTSGAIKYEQYF
TRBD1 | many | TRBJ1-6 | TRBV20-1 | TGCAGTGCTAGGTCTACAGGGGTCTATAATTCACCCCTCCACTTT | CSARSTGVYNSPLHF
- | many | TRBJ2-7 | TRBV10-2 | TGCGCCAGCAGTGCGAGGTCGTTGTCTGGGGCGGTGGGCGAGCAGTACTTC | CASSARSLSGAVGEQYF
- | - | TRBJ1-1 | TRBV29-1 | TGCAGCGTTACGGTCGGGAACACTGATGCTTTCTTT | CSVTVGNTDAFF
- | many | TRBJ1-1 | TRBV20-1 | TGCAGTGCTAGAGAAGGCGGGGCTACGAAGAGGTTCGCTGAAGCTTTCTTT | CSAREGGATKRFAEAFF
TRBD1 | many | TRBJ2-5 | TRBV7-8 | TGTGCCAGCAGCCTGGCCGGGACAGGGAATAGCGAGACCCAGTACTTC | CASSLAGTGNSETQYF
- | few | TRBJ2-2 | TRBV5-1 | TGCGCCAGCAGCGAGAGCGGATTGAACACCGGGGAGCTGTTTTTT | CASSESGLNTGELFF
TRBD2 | - | TRBJ2-2 | TRBV4-1 | TGCGCCAGCAGCCAGGGCCCGGGACTAGCGGGAGGGCCTGACACCGGGGAGCTGTTTTTT | CASSQGPGLAGGPDTGELFF
- | many | TRBJ1-2 | TRBV27 | TGTGCCAGCAGTTTGGGAGGTAATGGCTACACCTTC | CASSLGGNGYTF
- | many | TRBJ2-7 | TRBV7-8 | TGTGCCAGCAGCTTAGTAGGGGCGCGGGACGAGCAGTACTTC | CASSLVGARDEQYF
TRBD1 | many | TRBJ1-2 | TRBV20-1 | TGCAGTGCCGAGCATCCGGGACAGACTTACTACACCTTC | CSAEHPGQTYYTF
- | many | TRBJ2-7 | TRBV10-2 | TGCGCCAGCAGCGACACAGGGTACGAGCAGTACTTC | CASSDTGYEQYF
- | - | TRBJ2-5 | TRBV19 | TGTGCCAGTAAATCCGGAGGGGGGAGAGAGACCCAGTACTTC | CASKSGGGRETQYF
- | many | TRBJ1-3 | TRBV6-5 | TGTGCCAGCAGTTCTATTCGGACTCGCAACACCATATATTTT | CASSSIRTRNTIYF
- | many | TRBJ1-2 | TRBV30 | TGTGCCTGTCAACCTCTGAGGCGGGGGAGCTACACCTTC | CACQPLRRGSYTF
TRBD1 | - | TRBJ1-1 | TRBV14 | TGTTCCTGCAGTGGGGACAGGGCTTTCTTT | CSCSGDRAFF
- | many | TRBJ2-7 | TRBV5-6 | TGTGCCAGCAGCTTTTTTCCCAGCACCTACGAGCAGTACTTC | CASSFFPSTYEQYF